The rows below give T cell receptor beta chains drawn from one sample of a study of blood T cell repertoires in COVID-19. The assay was immunoSEQ multiplex PCR, and TCRdb's table has in-frame clones only and misses some. This sample has 150,000 to 200,000 clones, with roughly 70% found just once. The sequencing input was peripheral blood. All receptors derive from a woman older than 75 with acute or convalescent COVID-19. Both conserved end residues are part of each CDR3. Each record gives: J gene, clone size, V gene, D gene, CDR3 DNA, CDR3 protein. The D gene is left open where the match is weak. Size is omitted from some rows. Given values are once, few, many or a class for expanded clones.

TRBJ2-2 | - | TRBV6-5 | - | TGTGCCAGCAACCCACAAGTCACCGGGGAGCTGTTTTTT | CASNPQVTGELFF
TRBJ1-5 | - | TRBV5-1 | TRBD1 | TGCGCCAGCAGCTCGACAGGGAGTCAGCCCCAGCATTTT | CASSSTGSQPQHF
TRBJ1-4 | - | TRBV4-1 | - | TGCGCCAGCAGCCAAGGCTCGCAGGGTCGGGGGGAAAAACTGTTTTTT | CASSQGSQGRGEKLFF
TRBJ1-2 | - | TRBV18 | - | TGTGCCAGCTCACCAACCGGAGGGCCCTATGGCTACACCTTC | CASSPTGGPYGYTF
TRBJ2-3 | - | TRBV12-3/TRBV12-4 | - | TGTGCCAGCACAGGGACTGTTACGCAGTATTTT | CASTGTVTQYF
TRBJ1-5 | - | TRBV27 | TRBD1 | TGTGCCGGAATGGACAGGGTGCTTAATCAGCCCCAGCATTTT | CAGMDRVLNQPQHF
TRBJ2-3 | many | TRBV5-4 | - | TGTGCCAGCAGCTTGGCGGGTTCGGGTATGGTTACGCAGTATTTT | CASSLAGSGMVTQYF
TRBJ2-1 | - | TRBV7-3 | TRBD2 | TGTGCCAGCAGTTTGACTAGCGGGAGGGACAATGAGCAGTTCTTC | CASSLTSGRDNEQFF
TRBJ2-6 | - | TRBV28 | TRBD1 | TGTGCCAGCAGTCGCCAACGGGACAGATTCTCTGGGGCCAACGTCCTGACTTTC | CASSRQRDRFSGANVLTF
TRBJ2-5 | - | TRBV12-3/TRBV12-4 | TRBD2 | TGTGCCAGCGCCCGGGGGGGTTATGAGACCCAGTACTTC | CASARGGYETQYF
TRBJ2-7 | - | TRBV5-8 | TRBD1 | TGTGCCAGCAGCCTAGCGGACAGGGGCTACGAGCAGTACTTC | CASSLADRGYEQYF
TRBJ1-4 | - | TRBV2 | TRBD1 | TGTGCCAGCAGGGAACAGGGGGCAGCTAATGAAAAACTGTTTTTT | CASREQGAANEKLFF
TRBJ1-5 | - | TRBV28 | - | TGTGCATATTACCGGGGCAATCAGCCCCAGCATTTT | CAYYRGNQPQHF
TRBJ1-5 | - | TRBV27 | TRBD1 | TGTGCCAGCAGTCCCCGGCAGGGGGGAGCGTCGTACTTTAATCAGCCCCAGCATTTT | CASSPRQGGASYFNQPQHF
TRBJ1-2 | - | TRBV7-3 | TRBD1 | TGTGCCAGCAGCTTTGCAGGGGGCATTGGCTACACCTTC | CASSFAGGIGYTF
TRBJ1-5 | few | TRBV6-5 | TRBD1 | TGTGCCAGCACGGGACAGGGTGGAAATCAGCCCCAGCATTTT | CASTGQGGNQPQHF
TRBJ2-5 | - | TRBV20-1 | - | TGCAGTGCTAGTGGATACAGCGGGACCCAGTACTTC | CSASGYSGTQYF
TRBJ1-2 | - | TRBV7-9 | - | TGTGCCAGCAGCCCAGGACTCTATGGCTACACCTTC | CASSPGLYGYTF
TRBJ1-1 | - | TRBV6-5 | - | TGTGCCAGCAGTTACTTAGCCGGGGGGACTGAAGCTTTCTTT | CASSYLAGGTEAFF
TRBJ1-4 | - | TRBV25-1 | TRBD1 | TGTGCCAGCACTGACAGGGGGCCGGGTGAAAAACTGTTTTTT | CASTDRGPGEKLFF
TRBJ2-3 | - | TRBV5-4 | - | TGTGCCAGCAGCGGGGAGTGGTCAGATACGCAGTATTTT | CASSGEWSDTQYF
TRBJ2-3 | - | TRBV28 | TRBD2 | TGTGCCAGCAGTTCCATAGCGGGAACAGATACGCAGTATTTT | CASSSIAGTDTQYF
TRBJ2-7 | once | TRBV5-1 | - | TGCGCCAGCAGCTTGGGACTCCTGAGCTCCTACGAGCAGTACTTC | CASSLGLLSSYEQYF